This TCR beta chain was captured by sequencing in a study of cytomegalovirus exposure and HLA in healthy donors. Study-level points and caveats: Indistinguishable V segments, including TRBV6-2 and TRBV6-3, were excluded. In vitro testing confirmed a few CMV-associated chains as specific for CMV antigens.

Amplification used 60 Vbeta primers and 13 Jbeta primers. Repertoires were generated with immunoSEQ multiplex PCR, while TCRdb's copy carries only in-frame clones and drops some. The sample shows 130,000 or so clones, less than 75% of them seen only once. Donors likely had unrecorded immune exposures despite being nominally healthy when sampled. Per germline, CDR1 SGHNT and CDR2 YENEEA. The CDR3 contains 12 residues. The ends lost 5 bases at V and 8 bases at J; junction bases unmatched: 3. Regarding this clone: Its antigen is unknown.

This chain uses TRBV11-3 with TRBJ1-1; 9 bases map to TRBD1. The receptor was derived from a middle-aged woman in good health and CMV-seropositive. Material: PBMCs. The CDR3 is CASSKGQGEAFF. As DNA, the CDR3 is TGTGCCAGCAGCAAAGGACAGGGGGAAGCTTTCTTT.